This is a list of T cell receptor beta chains from one sample in a study of early T cells in non-severe SARS-CoV-2 infection. TCRdb recomputed calls from the 5' RACE reads with MiXCR, one row per CDR3 protein. This table has 98,000 or so distinct CDR3 sequences, about 12% appearing once. The sequenced material came from whole blood. Every receptor here comes from an adult who was a healthcare worker with PCR-confirmed SARS-CoV-2 infection or an uninfected control (not recorded which). The CDR3 runs from the conserved cysteine through the conserved F or W. Each record gives: CDR3 DNA, CDR3 protein, D gene, clone size, J gene, V gene. D genes are given only for firm matches. Size is stated for part of the rows, as once, few or many counts, or as a class when the clone is expanded.

CDR3nt: TGTGCCATCAATCCGGGACAGGGGTCGGGCGAGCAGTACTTC; CDR3aa: CAINPGQGSGEQYF; d_gene: TRBD1; abundance: many; j_gene: TRBJ2-7; v_gene: TRBV10-3
CDR3nt: TGTGCCAGCAGCCCCTGGGACAGCTATGGCTACACCTTC; CDR3aa: CASSPWDSYGYTF; d_gene: TRBD1; abundance: -; j_gene: TRBJ1-2; v_gene: TRBV12-3/TRBV12-4
CDR3nt: TGTGCCATCAGATGGACAGCGCGGGGCGAGCAGTACTTC; CDR3aa: CAIRWTARGEQYF; d_gene: -; abundance: few; j_gene: TRBJ2-7; v_gene: TRBV10-3
CDR3nt: TGTGCCAGCAGTTCCTCCTTGAACTCAGCCAAAAACATTCAGTACTTC; CDR3aa: CASSSSLNSAKNIQYF; d_gene: -; abundance: -; j_gene: TRBJ2-4; v_gene: TRBV6-2/TRBV6-3
CDR3nt: TGTGCCAGCAGCGTCACAGGGGGGAAGACTGAAGCTTTCTTT; CDR3aa: CASSVTGGKTEAFF; d_gene: TRBD1; abundance: -; j_gene: TRBJ1-1; v_gene: TRBV7-9
CDR3nt: TGTGCCAGCAGCCCTGGGGCCGTCGCCTCCTTGTCTGGGGCCAACGTCCTGACTTTC; CDR3aa: CASSPGAVASLSGANVLTF; d_gene: -; abundance: few; j_gene: TRBJ2-6; v_gene: TRBV12-3/TRBV12-4
CDR3nt: TGTGCCAGCAGTTTAATGTTGTCTGGAAACACCATATATTTT; CDR3aa: CASSLMLSGNTIYF; d_gene: -; abundance: few; j_gene: TRBJ1-3; v_gene: TRBV28
CDR3nt: TGTGCCAGCATCAGACAGGGTGGCGAAAAACTGTTTTTT; CDR3aa: CASIRQGGEKLFF; d_gene: TRBD1; abundance: few; j_gene: TRBJ1-4; v_gene: TRBV2
CDR3nt: TGTGCCAGCAGCTTAATGGCGGGAATAGGAGAGACCCAGTACTTC; CDR3aa: CASSLMAGIGETQYF; d_gene: -; abundance: many; j_gene: TRBJ2-5; v_gene: TRBV7-3
CDR3nt: TGTGCCAGCAGCCCCCTGGGACAGGGGGGGGACAATGAGCAGTTCTTC; CDR3aa: CASSPLGQGGDNEQFF; d_gene: TRBD1; abundance: many; j_gene: TRBJ2-1; v_gene: TRBV5-6
CDR3nt: TGTGCCAGCAGCCCGGGGACTAGCGGGATTACCGGGGAGCTGTTTTTT; CDR3aa: CASSPGTSGITGELFF; d_gene: TRBD2; abundance: -; j_gene: TRBJ2-2; v_gene: TRBV5-4
CDR3nt: TGTGCCATCAGGCACCCACCGTCTGAAGCTTTCTTT; CDR3aa: CAIRHPPSEAFF; d_gene: -; abundance: few; j_gene: TRBJ1-1; v_gene: TRBV10-3
CDR3nt: TGTGCCAGTAGCCCTGCGGGGGTCGACACAGATACGCAGTATTTT; CDR3aa: CASSPAGVDTDTQYF; d_gene: TRBD2; abundance: -; j_gene: TRBJ2-3; v_gene: TRBV19
CDR3nt: TGCGCCAGCAGCATCGCCGGGACAGGGTTGGGCGCGATCGAGCAGTACTTC; CDR3aa: CASSIAGTGLGAIEQYF; d_gene: TRBD1; abundance: few; j_gene: TRBJ2-7; v_gene: TRBV5-1
CDR3nt: TGTGCCAGCAGGGGAAGCGGGAGTTCGGATACGCAGTATTTT; CDR3aa: CASRGSGSSDTQYF; d_gene: TRBD2; abundance: -; j_gene: TRBJ2-3; v_gene: TRBV3-1
CDR3nt: TGTGCCAGCAGTTACTCTACAGGGGGCTCCAACCATAATTCACCCCTCCACTTT; CDR3aa: CASSYSTGGSNHNSPLHF; d_gene: TRBD1; abundance: many; j_gene: TRBJ1-6; v_gene: TRBV6-5
CDR3nt: TGCAGCGTTGCCGGGACAGGGGGCGGCACAGATACGCAGTATTTT; CDR3aa: CSVAGTGGGTDTQYF; d_gene: TRBD1; abundance: few; j_gene: TRBJ2-3; v_gene: TRBV29-1
CDR3nt: TGTGCCATCTCCCGCGAAGGTGGAAACACCATATATTTT; CDR3aa: CAISREGGNTIYF; d_gene: -; abundance: -; j_gene: TRBJ1-3; v_gene: TRBV10-3
CDR3nt: TGTGCCAGCAGTTCAACAGGGCCGAACACCGGGGAGCTGTTTTTT; CDR3aa: CASSSTGPNTGELFF; d_gene: -; abundance: -; j_gene: TRBJ2-2; v_gene: TRBV28
CDR3nt: TGTGCCAGCTCACCATTCCGGTCAGGCCTGGGGAATGGCTACACCTTC; CDR3aa: CASSPFRSGLGNGYTF; d_gene: -; abundance: many; j_gene: TRBJ1-2; v_gene: TRBV18